This T cell receptor beta chain emerged from a study of blood T cell repertoires in COVID-19. The overall study: Acute and convalescent COVID-19 samples came from the United States, Italy and Spain. Sample material is recorded as cDNA or gDNA derived from T cells, B-cell-depleted T cells, or PBMCs.

CDR3 length equals 10 residues. V lost 7 bases and J 6 bases, leaving 8 bases between the germline ends. Looked up from germline, CDR1 is DFQATT and CDR2 is SNEGSKA (reference sequence). The Seattle patients joined while their infection was active and were tracked longitudinally afterward. In the source study's methods: The assay estimated nucleated cells by amplifying reference gene primers. Data came from immunoSEQ multiplex PCR; TCRdb stores just in-frame clones and leaves some out. Clone size and the V and J calls come from that table; the DNA yielded D and trimming. The sample comprises some 70,000 clones, about 85% of which are singletons, and 13% rests with the top ten.

V gene TRBV20-1 combines with J gene TRBJ2-3; D may be TRBD2 (6 bases). This TCR was sampled from a man aged 50 to 60 with COVID-19, enrolled during active disease. Sequencing was performed on peripheral blood. CDR3 DNA sequence: TGCAGTGGGGCGGGGGATACGCAGTATTTT. Its protein product is CSGAGDTQYF.